Listed here are 23 T cell receptor beta chains from one sample, sequenced in a study of blood T cell repertoires in COVID-19. Libraries were prepared by immunoSEQ multiplex PCR; TCRdb keeps only in-frame clonotypes and omits some of them. Of under 50,000 clones in the sample, about 80% were seen once. The specimen was peripheral blood. These TCRs come from a man older than 75 with active or convalescent COVID-19.

The chain has TRBV19 and TRBJ2-2; the D gene is possibly TRBD1 (6 bases). CDR3 size: 15 residues. Germline-derived CDR1 and CDR2 are LNHDA and SQIVND (reference sequence). V lost 3 bases, J lost 5 bases, and 13 bases lay in between. CDR3 region: CASSIGPGVTGELFF. The CDR3 nucleotides are TGTGCCAGTAGTATTGGGCCAGGGGTAACCGGGGAGCTGTTTTTT.

This chain links TRBV2 with TRBJ1-2; maybe TRBD1 (6 bases). This CDR3 has 12 amino acids. Per germline, CDR1 SNHLY and CDR2 FYNNEI. The V gene lost 5 bases and the J gene lost 8 bases, with 12 bases spanning the gap. The CDR3 bases are TGTGCCAGCAGTCCAGACAGGAGCGGCTACACCTTC. Amino acid sequence: CASSPDRSGYTF.

CDR3 DNA sequence: TGTGCCAGCAGTCGGACAGTTACAGATACGCAGTATTTT. Encoded protein: CASSRTVTDTQYF. The J gene is TRBJ2-3, the V gene TRBV9, with TRBD1 as a possible D gene (6 bases). This CDR3 region has 13 residues. Germline V gene data show CDR1 as SGDLS and CDR2 as YYNGEE. The V end lost 5 bases, the J end lost 3 bases, and 10 bases lay between the germline ends.

This rearrangement joins TRBV9 to TRBJ2-5; D is perhaps TRBD2 (5 bases). Germline CDR1 reads SGDLS; CDR2 reads YYNGEE. The CDR3 spans 12 residues. The V end was cut by 0 bases, the J end by 7 bases, with 7 bases between. This CDR3 is CASSVDGGTQYF. CDR3 DNA sequence: TGTGCCAGCAGCGTAGACGGAGGGACCCAGTACTTC.

The chain is built from TRBV11-2 and TRBJ1-2, with 7 bases aligning to TRBD1. This CDR3 comprises 13 residues. V lost 5 bases and J lost 2; bases outside the gene matches: 2. Germline V lookup: CDR1 SGHAT, CDR2 FQNNGV. The CDR3 loop is CASSPGGNYGYTF. DNA of the CDR3: TGTGCCAGCAGCCCAGGGGGAAACTATGGCTACACCTTC.

The rearrangement links TRBV30 to TRBJ2-7; tentatively, D is TRBD2 (6 bases). Trimming removed 0 bases at V and 7 bases at J, with 10 bases between. In germline, CDR1 is GTSNPN, CDR2 SVGIG (reference sequence). The CDR3 is 12 amino acids. Here the CDR3 reads CAWSVRGVEQYF. The CDR3 DNA follows: TGTGCCTGGAGTGTACGCGGGGTTGAGCAGTACTTC. The full variable domain, in which reference TRBV30 and TRBJ2-7 provide the parts outside the CDR3, is SQTIHQWPATLVQPVGSPLSLECTVEGTSNPNLYWYRQAAGRGLQLLFYSVGIGQISSEVPQNLSASRPQDRQFILSSKKLLLSDSGFYLCAWSVRGVEQYFGPGTRLTVT.

V and J are TRBV4-3 and TRBJ1-2; 9 nucleotides align to TRBD1. V lost 4 bases and J lost 1; bases outside the gene matches: 10. Germline V gene lookup returns CDR1 LGHNA and CDR2 YSLEER. The CDR3 extends over 17 amino acids. The CDR3 spells CASSLGTGNTDNYGYTF. The CDR3 region has the DNA TGCGCCAGCAGCCTTGGGACAGGGAATACGGATAACTATGGCTACACCTTC.

The chain carries TRBV30 and TRBJ1-3; D perhaps matches TRBD1 (6 bases). The germline CDR1 and CDR2 sequences are GTSNPN and SVGIG (reference sequence). V was trimmed by 3 bases and J by 0 bases, leaving 15 bases between them. This CDR3 has 16 amino acids. The CDR3 spells CAWSVPGGASGNTIYF. The CDR3 region has the DNA TGTGCCTGGAGCGTCCCCGGGGGGGCCTCTGGAAACACCATATATTTT. Looking up the rest from reference TRBV30 and TRBJ1-3 gives the full variable domain: SQTIHQWPATLVQPVGSPLSLECTVEGTSNPNLYWYRQAAGRGLQLLFYSVGIGQISSEVPQNLSASRPQDRQFILSSKKLLLSDSGFYLCAWSVPGGASGNTIYFGEGSWLTVV.

This clone turned up a few times. The chain combines TRBV23-1 with TRBJ1-6, with 9 bases aligning to TRBD1. TRBV23-1 counts as an open reading frame of uncertain function. The CDR3 covers 15 residues. Unmatched junction bases numbered 5, after V lost 4 bases and J lost 7 bases. CDR3 protein: CASSLPGQGNSPLHF. The CDR3 region has the DNA TGCGCCAGCAGTCTTCCGGGACAGGGAAATTCACCCCTCCACTTT.

This clone was counted between two and nine times. The V call is TRBV2, the J call TRBJ2-7; D is unclear. The CDR3 consists of 12 residues. Germline V gene sequence: CDR1 SNHLY, CDR2 FYNNEI. The V and J ends lost 5 bases and 0 bases respectively, with 5 bases between them. This CDR3 is CASSSDSYEQYF. DNA for the CDR3: TGTGCCAGCAGTTCAGACTCCTACGAGCAGTACTTC.

The rearrangement joins TRBV5-1 to TRBJ2-3; tentative D call: TRBD2 (6 bases). Trimming pared 4 bases from V and 2 bases from J, leaving 8 bases between. In germline, CDR1 is SGHRS, CDR2 YFSETQ. The CDR3 totals 13 residues. The CDR3 is CASSGGYTDTQYF. CDR3 in DNA: TGCGCCAGCAGCGGGGGGTACACAGATACGCAGTATTTT.

The chain uses TRBV28 and TRBJ1-2; 9 bases map to TRBD1. J lost 4 bases, V lost 8 bases, and 11 bases had no gene match. The CDR3 has 15 residues. Germline CDR1 MDHEN, CDR2 SYDVKM. The CDR3 DNA follows: TGTGCCAGCCGCGCCGGGACAGGGTTGGTCTATGGCTACACCTTC. This codes for CASRAGTGLVYGYTF.

The V gene is TRBV28, the J gene TRBJ2-7; tentatively, D is TRBD2 (6 bases). The V gene's germline CDR1 is MDHEN and CDR2 SYDVKM. This CDR3 has 15 amino acids. Trimming shortened V by 4 bases and J by 1 base, and 14 bases separated the two germline ends. The CDR3 here is CASSSQTGTSYEQYF. Here the CDR3 DNA reads TGTGCCAGCAGTTCTCAAACCGGGACTTCCTACGAGCAGTACTTC.

V gene TRBV18 combines with J gene TRBJ2-7; the D is unclear. There are 12 residues in the CDR3. The V end lost 3 bases, the J end lost 5 bases, and 8 bases lay between the germline ends. CDR1 is KGHSH and CDR2 is LQKENI in the germline V gene. The chain's CDR3 is CASSPSSDEQYF. In DNA form, the CDR3 reads TGTGCCAGCTCACCTTCGAGTGACGAGCAGTACTTC. Using reference TRBV18 and TRBJ2-7 for the parts outside the CDR3, the full variable domain is NAGVMQNPRHLVRRRGQEARLRCSPMKGHSHVYWYRQLPEEGLKFMVYLQKENIIDESGMPKERFSAEFPKEGPSILRIQQVVRGDSAAYFCASSPSSDEQYFGPGTRLTVT.

The CDR3 DNA sequence: TGTGCCAGCACCCCGCCGGGCTCCTACGAGCAGTACTTC. Amino acids: CASTPPGSYEQYF. The chain is built from TRBV6-6 and TRBJ2-7, with no clear D. The CDR3 is 13 amino acids. The V end lost 7 bases, the J end lost 0 bases, and 10 bases lay between the germline ends. In germline, CDR1 is MNHNY, CDR2 SVGAGI (reference sequence).

This clone was recorded once. The rearrangement joins TRBV27 to TRBJ1-2; D not certain. In germline, CDR1 is MNHEY, CDR2 SMNVEV (reference sequence). V was clipped by 6 bases and J by 2 bases, with 13 bases between them. The length of the CDR3 is 14 residues. Here the CDR3 reads CASSPRQTNYGYTF. CDR3 bases: TGTGCCAGCAGCCCGCGGCAAACAAACTATGGCTACACCTTC.

This rearrangement joins TRBV5-1 to TRBJ2-5; TRBD2 might be the D (6 bases). CDR1 is SGHRS and CDR2 is YFSETQ in the germline V gene. This CDR3 region has 14 residues. The V and J ends lost 4 bases and 5 bases respectively, with 15 bases between them. CDR3 in DNA: TGCGCCAGCAGCCCAAGGGGACTGTGGGAGACCCAGTACTTC. Protein: CASSPRGLWETQYF.

The rearrangement uses TRBV11-2 and TRBJ2-2; 9 nucleotides align to TRBD1. CDR1 SGHAT and CDR2 FQNNGV come from the germline V gene. This CDR3 is built from 17 residues. The J segment lost 4 bases and the V segment lost 3 bases, leaving 9 bases of the junction unmatched. The CDR3 sequence: CASSFGMGQGGTGELFF. The CDR3, as DNA: TGTGCCAGCAGCTTCGGTATGGGACAGGGTGGCACCGGGGAGCTGTTTTTT.

The J gene is TRBJ1-2, the V gene TRBV6-2 or TRBV6-3, with a weak D call TRBD1 (5 bases). The ends were cut back, 5 bases at V and 8 bases at J, with 12 bases in the middle. The CDR3 totals 12 residues. The V gene's germline CDR1 is MNHEY and CDR2 SVGEGT. The CDR3 DNA is TGTGCCAGCAGTCCCAGGGAATCCGGCTACACCTTC. Amino acid sequence: CASSPRESGYTF.

J is TRBJ2-1 and V is TRBV28; possibly TRBD1 for D (5 bases). Germline CDR1 is MDHEN and CDR2 is SYDVKM. The CDR3 sequence is 15 residues long. V lost 8 bases, J lost 3 bases, and 17 bases lay in between. CDR3 DNA sequence: TGTGCCAGCGTGGGCCCAAATGACAGCTACAATGAGCAGTTCTTC. It yields the protein CASVGPNDSYNEQFF. The whole variable domain, remainder taken from reference TRBV28 and TRBJ2-1, is DVKVTQSSRYLVKRTGEKVFLECVQDMDHENMFWYRQDPGLGLRLIYFSYDVKMKEKGDIPEGYSVSREKKERFSLILESASTNQTSMYLCASVGPNDSYNEQFFGPGTRLTVL.

The J gene is TRBJ2-5, the V gene TRBV7-2, with 11 bases aligning to TRBD2. The germline CDR1 and CDR2 sequences are SGHTA and FQGNSA. The length of the CDR3 is 17 residues. V lost 2 bases and J lost 5; bases outside the gene matches: 10. The CDR3 region is CASSLSGSGGAWETQYF. The DNA of the CDR3 is TGTGCCAGCAGCTTAAGCGGTAGCGGGGGGGCTTGGGAGACCCAGTACTTC.

This clone came up once. The chain recombines TRBV4-1 with TRBJ1-2; tentative D call: TRBD1 (6 bases). This CDR3 comprises 16 residues. The germline V and J ends were trimmed by 4 bases and 4 bases, with 19 bases remaining between them. Germline-derived CDR1 and CDR2 are MGHRA and YSYEKL. In nucleotides, the CDR3 is TGCGCCAGCAGCCCACAAAGCGGGGGGGCGCTCTATGGCTACACCTTC. Protein: CASSPQSGGALYGYTF.

The chain's CDR3 is CASSYFGGSSYNEQFF. In DNA, the CDR3 is TGTGCCAGCAGTTATTTTGGCGGGAGCTCCTACAATGAGCAGTTCTTC. This chain joins TRBV28 and TRBJ2-1, with 7 nucleotides matching TRBD2. The junction had 6 bases not matched to a gene; V was cut back by 4 bases and J by 0 bases. CDR1 is MDHEN, CDR2 SYDVKM, per germline. This CDR3 has 16 amino acids. The entire variable domain, with the rest obtained from reference TRBV28 and TRBJ2-1, is as follows: DVKVTQSSRYLVKRTGEKVFLECVQDMDHENMFWYRQDPGLGLRLIYFSYDVKMKEKGDIPEGYSVSREKKERFSLILESASTNQTSMYLCASSYFGGSSYNEQFFGPGTRLTVL.